This T cell receptor (beta chain) derives from a study of T-cell reconstitution after alpha-beta-depleted transplantation in children. The TCRbeta library was prepared with unique molecular identifiers. MiXCR, applied by TCRdb to the PCR reads, yields one record per CDR3 protein. The sample contains 330,000 or so distinct CDR3 sequences, about a tenth of which appear only once. The source material was PBMCs from the stem cell graft donor, sampled from the stem cell graft. The source of this sequence is a human donor who donated a stem cell graft to a child with acute lymphoblastic leukemia.

The CDR3 loop is CASSQTGSHPNQPQHF. For the CDR3, the DNA is TGTGCCAGCAGCCAGACCGGGTCCCACCCCAATCAGCCCCAGCATTTT. The genes are TRBV7-8 and TRBJ1-5; D unresolved. Per germline, CDR1 SGHVS and CDR2 FQNEAQ. The CDR3 totals 16 residues. Trimming took 5 bases from V and 3 from J, leaving 17 bases between them. Full variable domain (rest looked up from reference TRBV7-8 and TRBJ1-5): GAGVSQSPRYKVAKRGQDVALRCDPISGHVSLFWYQQALGQGPEFLTYFQNEAQLDKSGLPSDRFFAERPEGSVSTLKIQRTQQEDSAVYLCASSQTGSHPNQPQHFGDGTRLSIL.